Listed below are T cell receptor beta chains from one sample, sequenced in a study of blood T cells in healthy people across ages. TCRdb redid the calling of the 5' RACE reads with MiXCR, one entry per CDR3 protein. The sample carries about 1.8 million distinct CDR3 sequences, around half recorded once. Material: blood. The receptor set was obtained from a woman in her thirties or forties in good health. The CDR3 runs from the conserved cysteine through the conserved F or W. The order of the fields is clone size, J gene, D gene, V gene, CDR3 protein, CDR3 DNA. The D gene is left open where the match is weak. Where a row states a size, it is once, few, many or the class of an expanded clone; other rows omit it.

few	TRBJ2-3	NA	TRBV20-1	CSAVNTDTQYF	TGCAGTGCTGTTAACACAGATACGCAGTATTTT
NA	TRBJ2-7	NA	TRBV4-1	CASSQGWTYSSYEQYF	TGCGCCAGCAGCCAAGGTTGGACATACAGCTCCTACGAGCAGTACTTC
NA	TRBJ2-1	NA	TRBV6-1	CASSESFTRAEQFF	TGTGCCAGCAGTGAATCATTTACTCGGGCTGAGCAGTTCTTC
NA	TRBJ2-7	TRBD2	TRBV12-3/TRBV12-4	CASMGGGGGSHSYEQYF	TGTGCCAGCATGGGTGGCGGGGGGGGCTCCCACTCCTACGAGCAGTACTTC
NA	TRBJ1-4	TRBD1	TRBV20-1	CSAFSGTGNEKLFF	TGCAGTGCTTTTTCCGGGACAGGGAATGAAAAACTGTTTTTT
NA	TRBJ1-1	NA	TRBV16	CASSRAVMNTEAFF	TGTGCTAGCAGCCGCGCCGTTATGAACACTGAAGCTTTCTTT
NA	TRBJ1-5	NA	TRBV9	CASSAAEGQPQHF	TGTGCCAGCAGCGCGGCCGAAGGTCAGCCCCAGCATTTT
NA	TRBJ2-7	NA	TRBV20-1	CSAQKWQGISYEQYF	TGCAGTGCTCAAAAGTGGCAGGGCATCTCCTACGAGCAGTACTTC
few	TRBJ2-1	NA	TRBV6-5	CASSPDAYNEQFF	TGTGCCAGCAGCCCCGACGCGTACAATGAGCAGTTCTTC
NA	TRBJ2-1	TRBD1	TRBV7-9	CASKGQGDNEQFF	TGTGCCAGCAAGGGACAGGGAGACAATGAGCAGTTCTTC
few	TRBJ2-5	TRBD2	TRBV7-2	CASSMQRGGRETQYF	TGTGCCAGCAGCATGCAGCGGGGGGGCCGTGAGACCCAGTACTTC
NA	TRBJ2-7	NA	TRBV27	CASSLVAGGELYEQYF	TGTGCCAGCAGTTTAGTGGCCGGGGGTGAACTCTACGAGCAGTACTTC
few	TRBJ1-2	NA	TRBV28	CASSLRGPFYGYTF	TGTGCCAGCAGTTTACGGGGGCCTTTCTATGGCTACACCTTC
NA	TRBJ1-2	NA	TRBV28	CAIGNYGYTF	TGTGCTATTGGGAACTATGGCTACACCTTC
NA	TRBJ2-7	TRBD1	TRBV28	CASSEEDRSSYNEQYF	TGTGCCAGCAGTGAAGAGGACAGGAGCTCCTACAATGAGCAGTACTTC
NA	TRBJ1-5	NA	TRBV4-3	CASSQEATRGQPQHF	TGCGCCAGCAGCCAAGAAGCGACCCGGGGACAGCCCCAGCATTTT
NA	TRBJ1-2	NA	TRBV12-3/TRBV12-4	CASSLGRVLSYGYTF	TGTGCCAGCAGTTTAGGGCGGGTTCTGAGCTATGGCTACACCTTC
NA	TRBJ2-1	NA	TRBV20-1	CSANGETRYNEQFF	TGCAGTGCTAACGGGGAGACTCGCTACAATGAGCAGTTCTTC
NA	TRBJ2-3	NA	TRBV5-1	CASSLGSGRASTDTQYF	TGCGCCAGCAGCTTGGGGTCGGGCAGGGCGAGCACAGATACGCAGTATTTT
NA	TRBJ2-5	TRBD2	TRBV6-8	CASSYPVPLAGGNQETQYF	TGTGCCAGCAGTTACCCCGTGCCCCTAGCGGGGGGCAATCAAGAGACCCAGTACTTC
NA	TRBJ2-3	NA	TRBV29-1	CSVGVIGGTDTQYF	TGCAGCGTTGGGGTTATAGGGGGCACAGATACGCAGTATTTT
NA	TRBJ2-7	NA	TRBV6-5	CASSDGPSYEQYF	TGCGCCAGCAGTGATGGCCCTTCCTACGAGCAGTACTTC
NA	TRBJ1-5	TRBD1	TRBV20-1	CSAAQGAGQPQHF	TGCAGTGCAGCCCAGGGGGCTGGTCAGCCCCAGCATTTT
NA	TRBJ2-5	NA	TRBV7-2	CASSLGLRGAGSETQYF	TGTGCCAGCAGCTTAGGATTGAGGGGCGCAGGGTCAGAGACCCAGTACTTC
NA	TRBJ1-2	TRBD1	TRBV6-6	CASSYQFTGGDGYTF	TGTGCCAGCAGTTACCAATTCACAGGGGGCGATGGCTATACCTTC
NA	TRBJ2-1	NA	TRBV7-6	CASSFSRSNEQFF	TGTGCCAGCAGCTTTTCCCGGTCCAATGAGCAGTTCTTC
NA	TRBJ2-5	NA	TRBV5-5	CASTGRSAQGTQYF	TGTGCCAGCACCGGGCGCAGTGCTCAAGGGACCCAGTACTTC
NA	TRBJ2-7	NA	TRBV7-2	CASSLESGPYEQYF	TGTGCCAGCAGCTTAGAATCCGGTCCCTACGAGCAGTACTTC
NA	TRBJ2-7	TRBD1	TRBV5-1	CASNLGGQGNEQYF	TGCGCCAGCAACTTGGGGGGACAGGGGAACGAGCAGTACTTC
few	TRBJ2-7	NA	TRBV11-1	CASSQVQGLSYEQYF	TGTGCCAGCAGCCAAGTCCAGGGTCTCTCCTACGAGCAGTACTTC
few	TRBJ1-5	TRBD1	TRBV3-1	CASSQESGGVNQPQHF	TGTGCCAGCAGCCAAGAATCAGGGGGGGTTAATCAGCCCCAGCATTTT
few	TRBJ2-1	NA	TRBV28	CASSSGTVNEQFF	TGTGCCAGCAGTAGCGGGACAGTTAATGAGCAGTTCTTC
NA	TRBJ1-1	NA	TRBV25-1	CASSQTGEAFF	TGTGCCAGCAGTCAAACAGGGGAAGCTTTCTTT
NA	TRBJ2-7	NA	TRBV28	CASSLYRSYEQYF	TGTGCCAGCAGTTTATACAGGTCCTACGAGCAGTACTTC
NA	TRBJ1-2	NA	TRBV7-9	CASSVGGVSYGYTF	TGTGCCAGCAGCGTTGGGGGTGTTTCTTATGGCTACACCTTC
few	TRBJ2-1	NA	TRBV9	CASSATGTGYNEQFF	TGTGCCAGCAGCGCAACCGGGACTGGTTACAATGAGCAGTTCTTC
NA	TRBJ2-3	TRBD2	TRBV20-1	CSARDSSGGHSTDTQYF	TGCAGTGCTAGAGATTCTAGCGGGGGGCATAGCACAGATACGCAGTATTTT
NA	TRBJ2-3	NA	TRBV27	CTSSLLFPTVSTDTQYF	TGTACCAGCAGTTTACTCTTTCCGACCGTTAGCACAGATACGCAGTATTTT
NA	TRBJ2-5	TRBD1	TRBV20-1	CSAAGTGGYGQYF	TGCAGTGCTGCCGGGACAGGGGGCTACGGGCAGTACTTC
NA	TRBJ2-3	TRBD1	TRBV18	CASSPLGGSGTDTQYF	TGTGCCAGCTCACCCCTAGGGGGCAGTGGCACAGATACGCAGTATTTT